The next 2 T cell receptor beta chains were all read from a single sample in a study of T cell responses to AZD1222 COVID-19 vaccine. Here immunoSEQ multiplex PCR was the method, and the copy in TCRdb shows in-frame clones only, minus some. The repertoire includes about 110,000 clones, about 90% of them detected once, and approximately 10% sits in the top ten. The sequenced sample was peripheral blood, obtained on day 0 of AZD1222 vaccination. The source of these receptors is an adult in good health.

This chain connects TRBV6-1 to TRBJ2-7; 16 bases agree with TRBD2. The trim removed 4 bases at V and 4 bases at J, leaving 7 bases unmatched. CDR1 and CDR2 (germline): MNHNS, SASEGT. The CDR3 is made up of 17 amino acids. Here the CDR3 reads CASSGSGTSGGVYEQYF. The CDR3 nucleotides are TGTGCCAGCAGTGGTTCCGGGACTAGCGGGGGGGTGTACGAGCAGTACTTC.

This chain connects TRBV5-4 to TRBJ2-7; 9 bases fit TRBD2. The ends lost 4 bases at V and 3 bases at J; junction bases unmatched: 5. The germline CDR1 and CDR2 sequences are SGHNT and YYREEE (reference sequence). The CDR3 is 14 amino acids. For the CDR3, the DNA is TGTGCCAGCAGCCCGGGACTAGCAAACTACGAGCAGTACTTC. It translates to CASSPGLANYEQYF.